This T cell receptor beta chain originates from a study of neurological immune-mediated disorders. Study-level findings and limits: Falling below healthy controls, multiple sclerosis showed the least TCR clonal expansion, while HTLV-1-associated myelopathy showed the most.

This CDR3 has 15 residues. CDR1 is WSHSY, CDR2 SAAADI, per germline. V gave up 4 bases and J gave up 5 bases, with 17 bases separating them. 2 million unsorted PBMCs were stored in RNAlater at -80 °C before RNA extraction. This clonotype has only a few counts. As yet, its antigen is unknown. TCRdb re-called the 5' RACE reads through MiXCR, storing one row per CDR3 protein. This sample has 20,000 to 30,000 distinct CDR3 sequences, with about 6.3% found just once. The chain has TRBV10-2 and TRBJ2-5; D might be TRBD2 (5 bases). This receptor was taken from a woman aged 40 to 49 in good health. Sequencing was carried out using PBMCs. The CDR3 bases are TGCGCCAGCAGTGCCACCCGGGGTAGCCGGGAGACCCAGTACTTC. Its protein product is CASSATRGSRETQYF.